Shown below are 9 T cell receptor beta chains from a single sample sequenced in a study of CXCR3-negative and CXCR3-positive naive CD8 T cells. The study, taken as a whole, reports: CXCR3-positive naive cells carried more hydrophobic TRB CDR3s than CXCR3-negative ones.

These TCRs are of unknown antigen specificity. Preparation of TRB cDNA libraries relied on 5' RACE carrying UMI labels. From its re-call of the 5' RACE reads, TCRdb lists each CDR3 protein once, without DNA. The data show about 89,000 distinct CDR3 sequences, and the top ten clones hold around 0.53%. The sequenced sample was naive CXCR3+ CD8+ T cells from blood. Subset noted: CD45RO-CCR7+CD27+CD95- naive CD8+ T cells expressing CXCR3 (TNR3+). The receptors were sampled from a human donor in good health. Some clones in this sample may be carry-over from other donors' samples.

The chain links TRBV5-1 to TRBJ2-1; TCRdb's D call, TRBD2, is unchecked because there is no DNA. The CDR3 is 14 amino acids. Germline V gives CDR1 SGHRS, CDR2 YFSETQ. The CDR3 here is CASSAYRGDNEQFF.

This rearrangement joins TRBV14 to TRBJ2-1; TCRdb returns TRBD2, unconfirmable since there is no DNA. The V gene's germline CDR1 is SGHDN and CDR2 FVKESK. This CDR3 comprises 16 residues. The CDR3: CASSQRTSGNYNEQFF.

This chain uses TRBV5-1 with TRBJ2-7. The germline gives CDR1 SGHRS, CDR2 YFSETQ. The CDR3 loop spans 12 amino acids. This CDR3 reads CASSYKGVEQYF.

This chain connects TRBV7-9 to TRBJ1-1. Germline assignment: CDR1 SEHNR and CDR2 FQNEAQ (reference sequence). The CDR3 spans 16 residues. The CDR3 reads CASSLEGYGANTEAFF.

V and J are TRBV7-6 and TRBJ2-2; the D call from TCRdb, TRBD2, cannot be confirmed without DNA. Germline V gives CDR1 SGHVS, CDR2 FNYEAQ. The CDR3 runs 18 residues. This CDR3 is CASSLKAGGGSNTGELFF.

The rearrangement links TRBV29-1 to TRBJ1-1. From germline, CDR1 is SQVTM and CDR2 ANQGSEA. The CDR3 loop spans 12 amino acids. CDR3 region: CSVEGRPFEAFF. Full variable domain (rest looked up from reference TRBV29-1 and TRBJ1-1): SAVISQKPSRDICQRGTSLTIQCQVDSQVTMMFWYRQQPGQSLTLIATANQGSEATYESGFVIDKFPISRPNLTFSTLTVSNMSPEDSSIYLCSVEGRPFEAFFGQGTRLTVV.

This chain's CDR3 is CASSQDFDRVGEQFF. The rearrangement uses TRBV4-2 and TRBJ2-1; TCRdb returns TRBD1, unconfirmable since there is no DNA. The CDR3 spans 15 residues. The germline V gene has CDR1 LGHNA and CDR2 YNFKEQ.

Here the CDR3 reads CASSLEAGGETQYF. The rearrangement joins TRBV7-3 to TRBJ2-5; the D call from TCRdb, TRBD1, cannot be confirmed without DNA. This CDR3 spans 14 amino acids. Germline values: CDR1 SGHTA, CDR2 FQGTGA. Drawing the rest from reference TRBV7-3 and TRBJ2-5, the complete variable domain is GAGVSQTPSNKVTEKGKYVELRCDPISGHTALYWYRQSLGQGPEFLIYFQGTGAADDSGLPNDRFFAVRPEGSVSTLKIQRTERGDSAVYLCASSLEAGGETQYFGPGTRLLVL.

The chain joins TRBV20-1 to TRBJ1-2. Germline V gene sequence: CDR1 DFQATT, CDR2 SNEGSKA (reference sequence). This CDR3 spans 13 amino acids. The CDR3: CSAKPDQSYGYTF.